A selection of T cell receptor beta chains follows, all from one sample in a study of cytomegalovirus exposure and HLA in healthy donors. Assay: immunoSEQ multiplex PCR; the TCRdb copy retains only in-frame clones and omits some. The profile shows 90,000 to 150,000 clones, 65% to 80% of them singletons. The sample comprised PBMCs. All receptors derive from a man aged 40-49 years in good health and CMV-seropositive. Both conserved end residues are part of each CDR3. A D gene is named only where the DNA matches it firmly. Clone size is not always given. Where it is, it says once, few, many or a class for expanded clones.

V	size	D	J	DNA	CDR3
TRBV18	NA	NA	TRBJ2-7	TGTGCCAGCTCACGCCAGGGGTCAACCTACGAGCAGTACTTC	CASSRQGSTYEQYF
TRBV6-5	NA	NA	TRBJ2-7	TGTGCCAGCAGGGAAGAAGGGACTCCCCTCGAGCAGTACTTC	CASREEGTPLEQYF
TRBV4-3	NA	TRBD1	TRBJ1-5	TGCGCCAGCAGCCAATTACAGGGGAAAGGCCCCCAGCATTTT	CASSQLQGKGPQHF
TRBV28	once	NA	TRBJ2-7	TGTGCCAGCAGTATAACTCACGCGAGCTCCTACGAGCAGTACTTC	CASSITHASSYEQYF
TRBV2	NA	TRBD1	TRBJ1-5	TGTGCCAGCAGGGGGGACAGGGCAGGCAATCAGCCCCAGCATTTT	CASRGDRAGNQPQHF
TRBV5-1	NA	NA	TRBJ2-2	TGCGCCAGCAGCTTGACCGGGACAACGAACACCGGGGAGCTGTTTTTT	CASSLTGTTNTGELFF
TRBV4-2	NA	TRBD1	TRBJ2-1	TGTGCCAGCAGCCGGGGAGACAGGGGACTTTACAATGAGCAGTTCTTC	CASSRGDRGLYNEQFF
TRBV10-3	NA	NA	TRBJ1-2	TGTGCCATCAGTGAGTCGGCGGCTACCTATGGCTACACCTTC	CAISESAATYGYTF
TRBV14	NA	TRBD1	TRBJ2-1	TGTGCCAGCAGCCAGGCACCGGGACAGGGTGGGAATGAGCAGTTCTTC	CASSQAPGQGGNEQFF
TRBV7-6	few	NA	TRBJ2-3	TGTGCCAGCAGAGCTCGGGGGGCCACAGATACGCAGTATTTT	CASRARGATDTQYF
TRBV9	NA	TRBD1	TRBJ2-1	TGTGCCAGCAGCGCCCTACAGGGGGCGGGTAACAATGAGCAGTTCTTC	CASSALQGAGNNEQFF
TRBV4-3	NA	NA	TRBJ1-1	TGCGCCAGCAGCCAAGACCGGGGGGCACCTCGGAGAGCTTTCTTT	CASSQDRGAPRRAFF
TRBV7-6	once	TRBD2	TRBJ2-3	TGTGCCAGCAGCTTAATCGCCGTAGCGGGGGGAAGTATAGATACGCAGTATTTT	CASSLIAVAGGSIDTQYF
TRBV14	once	NA	TRBJ1-6	TGTGCCAGCAGCCAAGTGGAGGGCGATTATAATTCACCCCTCCACTTT	CASSQVEGDYNSPLHF
TRBV5-6	NA	TRBD1	TRBJ1-6	TGTGCCAGCAGATACAGGGGCCGTTCCTCACCCCTCCACTTT	CASRYRGRSSPLHF
TRBV13	NA	TRBD1	TRBJ2-5	TGTGCCAGCAGTTATGGACAGGGGATGGGAGAGACCCAGTACTTC	CASSYGQGMGETQYF
TRBV4-3	NA	NA	TRBJ1-4	TGCGCCAGCAGCCAATTCAGTCGCGAGGGTGAAAAACTGTTTTTT	CASSQFSREGEKLFF
TRBV28	NA	NA	TRBJ2-7	TGTGCCAGCAGTTGGGCCAGCCAAATCCCCTACGAGCAGTACTTC	CASSWASQIPYEQYF
TRBV28	NA	NA	TRBJ2-1	TGTGCCAGCAGTTTGGGGCAGCCCCGCTCCTACAATGAGCAGTTCTTC	CASSLGQPRSYNEQFF
TRBV6-1	NA	TRBD1	TRBJ1-2	TGTGCCAGCAGTCTCCGTGGGACAGGGATCTATGGCTACACCTTC	CASSLRGTGIYGYTF
TRBV7-2	NA	NA	TRBJ1-2	TGTGCCAGCAGCTTAGCAGCTGCTAACTATGGCTACACCTTC	CASSLAAANYGYTF
TRBV7-6	NA	TRBD1	TRBJ2-3	TGTGCCAGCAGCTTAGGGGGACAGGGGGGCGATACGCAGTATTTT	CASSLGGQGGDTQYF
TRBV19	NA	TRBD1	TRBJ1-6	TGTGCCAGTAGTCGGGACAGGGATAATTCACCCCTCCACTTT	CASSRDRDNSPLHF
TRBV19	once	NA	TRBJ1-2	TGTGCCAGTAGTTTCGTTCCGGGCGGGGGCTATGGCTACACCTTC	CASSFVPGGGYGYTF
TRBV15	once	TRBD1	TRBJ2-3	TGTGCCACCAGCAGAGGGACAGGGAACACAGATACGCAGTATTTT	CATSRGTGNTDTQYF
TRBV20-1	NA	NA	TRBJ1-1	TGCAGTGTCCCAGGGGATACTGAAGCTTTCTTT	CSVPGDTEAFF
TRBV19	NA	NA	TRBJ1-2	TGTGCCAGTAGAAGGGGGTATCCCTATGGCTACACCTTC	CASRRGYPYGYTF
TRBV7-6	NA	NA	TRBJ2-2	TGTGCCAGCAGTCGAAGGGGCCCCCCTAGCACCGGGGAGCTGTTTTTT	CASSRRGPPSTGELFF
TRBV25-1	few	TRBD1	TRBJ2-1	TGTGCCAGCAGTCGCACCGGGACAGGGGGCTGGAATGAGCAGTTCTTC	CASSRTGTGGWNEQFF
TRBV6-6	NA	NA	TRBJ1-2	TGTGCCAGCAGTTACTCCGGCGGACAGTCTAACCCTGGCTACACCTTC	CASSYSGGQSNPGYTF
TRBV7-2	NA	NA	TRBJ1-5	TGTGCCAGCAGCATTAGCGTGAATCAGCCCCAGCATTTT	CASSISVNQPQHF
TRBV28	NA	NA	TRBJ1-1	TGTGCCAGCAGGGTTCGACGGGATGAAGCTTTCTTT	CASRVRRDEAFF
TRBV6-5	few	TRBD2	TRBJ2-7	TGTGCCAGCAGTTACTCCGTAGCGGGGACCTACGAGCAGTACTTC	CASSYSVAGTYEQYF
TRBV7-2	NA	NA	TRBJ2-1	TGTGCCAGCAGCCCCGACAGAGGCTCCTACAATGAGCAGTTCTTC	CASSPDRGSYNEQFF
TRBV10-2	NA	NA	TRBJ2-2	TGCGCCAGCAGTGATCCTATTACTATCTACACCGGGGAGCTGTTTTTT	CASSDPITIYTGELFF
TRBV6-5	NA	NA	TRBJ1-3	TGTGCCAGCAAGGGGCCTGGAAACACCATATATTTT	CASKGPGNTIYF
TRBV25-1	NA	NA	TRBJ2-1	TGTGCCAGCAGTGTAGAGGTGTACAATGAGCAGTTCTTC	CASSVEVYNEQFF
TRBV9	NA	TRBD1	TRBJ2-2	TGTGCCAGCAGCGTAGCCCCACTTGACAGGGGCACCGGGGAGCTGTTTTTT	CASSVAPLDRGTGELFF
TRBV2	NA	TRBD2	TRBJ2-3	TGTGCCAGCAGTGAAGAGCGGGGGACTACAGATACGCAGTATTTT	CASSEERGTTDTQYF
TRBV6-6	NA	NA	TRBJ1-5	TGTGCCAGCAGTTCAGGGGGCAATCAGCCCCAGCATTTT	CASSSGGNQPQHF
TRBV19	NA	TRBD1	TRBJ1-1	TGTGCCAGTAGTCCCCGGACAGGGCGTAGGACTGAAGCTTTCTTT	CASSPRTGRRTEAFF
TRBV6-1	NA	NA	TRBJ1-3	TGTGCCAGCAGTGAAGTCGGAGGGTCCGGAAACACCATATATTTT	CASSEVGGSGNTIYF
TRBV27	few	NA	TRBJ2-7	TGTGCCAGCAGTTCAGGCCCAACCCGTTACGAGCAGTACTTC	CASSSGPTRYEQYF
TRBV15	NA	TRBD1	TRBJ1-1	TGTGCCACCAGCAGAGATCGGACAGGGAAGACTGAAGCTTTCTTT	CATSRDRTGKTEAFF
TRBV7-9	NA	NA	TRBJ1-2	TGTGCCAGCAGCCCCCGCCGCGGGACCGAGAACAGCGGGGTCGGCTACACCTTC	CASSPRRGTENSGVGYTF
TRBV7-2	NA	NA	TRBJ2-3	TGTGCCAGCAGCCCCGCCTCGGGTTCAGATACGCAGTATTTT	CASSPASGSDTQYF
TRBV7-2	NA	TRBD1	TRBJ1-5	TGTGCCAGCAGCCTGGGCCGGGACAGGGGGCCTCAGCCCCAGCATTTT	CASSLGRDRGPQPQHF
TRBV11-3	once	NA	TRBJ2-3	TGTGCCAGCAGCAAGGGGGTTGGGGCAGATACGCAGTATTTT	CASSKGVGADTQYF
TRBV2	NA	NA	TRBJ1-2	TGTGCCAGCAGTCCCCTTACATCCTATGGCTACACCTTC	CASSPLTSYGYTF
TRBV7-9	NA	NA	TRBJ2-2	TGTGCCAGCGCCCCACGGGACAAGGGTTTAACCGGGGAGCTGTTTTTT	CASAPRDKGLTGELFF
TRBV6-5	NA	TRBD1	TRBJ1-6	TGTGCCAGCAGTTTCCGGGACAGGGATTCACCCCTCCACTTT	CASSFRDRDSPLHF
TRBV5-1	NA	TRBD1	TRBJ2-6	TGCGCCAGCAGCTTGGGGACAGGCACCTCTGGGGCCAACGTCCTGACTTTC	CASSLGTGTSGANVLTF
TRBV7-2	NA	TRBD1	TRBJ1-4	TGTGCCAGCAGCCCGCCCGGACAGGTCGCGGTGGAAAAACTGTTTTTT	CASSPPGQVAVEKLFF
TRBV7-9	NA	TRBD1	TRBJ2-1	TGTGCCAGCAGCCCTGGGACAGTAACCAATGAGCAGTTCTTC	CASSPGTVTNEQFF
TRBV18	few	NA	TRBJ1-5	TGTGCCAGCTCACGGGGGCAGGGCCATCAGCCCCAGCATTTT	CASSRGQGHQPQHF